A selection of T cell receptor beta chains follows, all from one sample in a study of shared clonotypes between healthy human individuals. TCRdb's copy holds only in-frame clones and misses some; the assay was immunoSEQ multiplex PCR. The top ten clones hold 10% to 15% of a sample with more than 450,000 clones, around 74% of them seen once. Sample: PBMCs. The receptors originated from a woman between 35 and 50 years old in good health. Some clones in this sample may be carry-over from other donors' samples. Both conserved end residues are part of each CDR3. The D gene is left open where the match is weak. Rows may omit the clone size; those that give it use once, few, many or a size class.

D gene: TRBD2; V gene: TRBV10-2; J gene: TRBJ2-1; clone size: -; CDR3 DNA: TGCGCCAGTTGGGACGGGTTAGCGGGAGATAATGAGCAGTTCTTC; CDR3 protein: CASWDGLAGDNEQFF
D gene: TRBD2; V gene: TRBV25-1; J gene: TRBJ2-3; clone size: -; CDR3 DNA: TGTGCCAGCAAAGCGGGGGGTAGCACAGATACGCAGTATTTT; CDR3 protein: CASKAGGSTDTQYF
D gene: -; V gene: TRBV28; J gene: TRBJ1-4; clone size: -; CDR3 DNA: TGTGCCAGCAGTCCCCCGGGGGTTTATGAAAAACTGTTTTTT; CDR3 protein: CASSPPGVYEKLFF
D gene: TRBD1; V gene: TRBV7-9; J gene: TRBJ2-2; clone size: -; CDR3 DNA: TGTGCCAGCAGCTTACTGGACAGGGTCACCGGGGAGCTGTTTTTT; CDR3 protein: CASSLLDRVTGELFF
D gene: -; V gene: TRBV15; J gene: TRBJ1-5; clone size: -; CDR3 DNA: TGTGCCACCAGCAGAGAACGGGCGACAGGCGCGCATCAGCCCCAGCATTTT; CDR3 protein: CATSRERATGAHQPQHF
D gene: TRBD2; V gene: TRBV27; J gene: TRBJ2-1; clone size: -; CDR3 DNA: TGTGCCAGCAGTTACGAGCGGGAGAAGTTCTTC; CDR3 protein: CASSYEREKFF
D gene: -; V gene: TRBV4-2; J gene: TRBJ2-3; clone size: -; CDR3 DNA: TGTGCCAGCAGCCAAGATCAGGAGACGGGCACAGATACGCAGTATTTT; CDR3 protein: CASSQDQETGTDTQYF
D gene: TRBD1; V gene: TRBV28; J gene: TRBJ1-4; clone size: -; CDR3 DNA: TGTGCCAGCAGTCTGGACAGGGGGGTAAAACTGTTTTTT; CDR3 protein: CASSLDRGVKLFF
D gene: TRBD1; V gene: TRBV18; J gene: TRBJ2-6; clone size: -; CDR3 DNA: TGTGCCAGCTCACCATGGACAGGGCGGATCTCTGGGGCCAACGTCCTGACTTTC; CDR3 protein: CASSPWTGRISGANVLTF
D gene: TRBD1; V gene: TRBV7-8; J gene: TRBJ1-3; clone size: -; CDR3 DNA: TGTGCCAGCAGCTTAGTTCGACAGGGAGGAAACACCATATATTTT; CDR3 protein: CASSLVRQGGNTIYF
D gene: TRBD2; V gene: TRBV7-8; J gene: TRBJ2-7; clone size: -; CDR3 DNA: TGTGCCAGCAGCTTAGCTAGCGGGCCCGGGTACGAGCAGTACTTC; CDR3 protein: CASSLASGPGYEQYF
D gene: -; V gene: TRBV11-2; J gene: TRBJ2-3; clone size: -; CDR3 DNA: TGTGCCAGCAGCTTACTGGGCGGAGCTCAGTATTTT; CDR3 protein: CASSLLGGAQYF
D gene: -; V gene: TRBV18; J gene: TRBJ2-2; clone size: once; CDR3 DNA: TGTGCCAGCTCACCACCTCGCGGGGGCCCCGGGGAGCTGTTTTTT; CDR3 protein: CASSPPRGGPGELFF
D gene: -; V gene: TRBV5-5; J gene: TRBJ1-5; clone size: -; CDR3 DNA: TGTGCCAGCAGCTTGTTGGGTAGCAATCAGCCCCAGCATTTT; CDR3 protein: CASSLLGSNQPQHF
D gene: -; V gene: TRBV7-2; J gene: TRBJ2-3; clone size: -; CDR3 DNA: TGTGCCAGCAGCTTATTCGGGGGCCTTAGCACAGATACGCAGTATTTT; CDR3 protein: CASSLFGGLSTDTQYF
D gene: -; V gene: TRBV6-5; J gene: TRBJ1-4; clone size: -; CDR3 DNA: TGTGCCAGCAGTTACGGAAATGAAAAACTGTTTTTT; CDR3 protein: CASSYGNEKLFF
D gene: -; V gene: TRBV20-1; J gene: TRBJ2-3; clone size: -; CDR3 DNA: TGCAGTGCTAGAAGTCGACTTACGCAGTATTTT; CDR3 protein: CSARSRLTQYF
D gene: -; V gene: TRBV30; J gene: TRBJ1-1; clone size: -; CDR3 DNA: TGTGCCTGGAGTGTAAGAACGAACACTGAAGCTTTCTTT; CDR3 protein: CAWSVRTNTEAFF
D gene: -; V gene: TRBV5-5; J gene: TRBJ1-5; clone size: -; CDR3 DNA: TGTGCCAGCAGCTTGGACAGAATTCAGCCCCAGCATTTT; CDR3 protein: CASSLDRIQPQHF
D gene: -; V gene: TRBV5-4; J gene: TRBJ2-2; clone size: -; CDR3 DNA: TGTGCCAGCAGCACAGACACCGGGGAGCTGTTTTTT; CDR3 protein: CASSTDTGELFF
D gene: -; V gene: TRBV19; J gene: TRBJ2-7; clone size: -; CDR3 DNA: TGTGCCAGTAGTATAGATCGAGGGGTCGAGCAGTACTTC; CDR3 protein: CASSIDRGVEQYF
D gene: -; V gene: TRBV14; J gene: TRBJ2-7; clone size: -; CDR3 DNA: TGTGCCAGCAGCCGGGGCAGGGCAGCCTACGAGCAGTACTTC; CDR3 protein: CASSRGRAAYEQYF
D gene: -; V gene: TRBV5-3; J gene: TRBJ1-5; clone size: -; CDR3 DNA: TGTGCCAGAAGCCCCTGGGGGATCCTGGTTCAGCCCCAGCATTTT; CDR3 protein: CARSPWGILVQPQHF
D gene: -; V gene: TRBV18; J gene: TRBJ2-7; clone size: -; CDR3 DNA: TGTGCCAGCTCACCAAGGGCGGGACAGTCAACTTACGAGCAGTACTTC; CDR3 protein: CASSPRAGQSTYEQYF
D gene: -; V gene: TRBV5-1; J gene: TRBJ2-4; clone size: few; CDR3 DNA: TGCGCCAGCAGCTTGGAGTCAGAGGGGAACATTCAGTACTTC; CDR3 protein: CASSLESEGNIQYF
D gene: TRBD1; V gene: TRBV2; J gene: TRBJ1-3; clone size: few; CDR3 DNA: TGTGCCAGCATCCAAGACAGGGGCGGAAACACCATATATTTT; CDR3 protein: CASIQDRGGNTIYF
D gene: TRBD1; V gene: TRBV10-3; J gene: TRBJ1-5; clone size: -; CDR3 DNA: TGTGCCATCAGTGTCTCGGACAGGACGGTCAATCAGCCCCAGCATTTT; CDR3 protein: CAISVSDRTVNQPQHF
D gene: -; V gene: TRBV19; J gene: TRBJ2-5; clone size: -; CDR3 DNA: TGTGCCAGTAGTATGGGACGGGCTCAAGAGACCCAGTACTTC; CDR3 protein: CASSMGRAQETQYF
D gene: -; V gene: TRBV7-2; J gene: TRBJ1-4; clone size: -; CDR3 DNA: TGTGCCAGCAGCTTAGGCCCTACACAGTTGGGGAGGTATTATGAAAAACTGTTTTTT; CDR3 protein: CASSLGPTQLGRYYEKLFF
D gene: -; V gene: TRBV27; J gene: TRBJ2-1; clone size: -; CDR3 DNA: TGTGCCAGCACTACGTCGGGGGCAAACAATGAGCAGTTCTTC; CDR3 protein: CASTTSGANNEQFF
D gene: -; V gene: TRBV28; J gene: TRBJ1-5; clone size: -; CDR3 DNA: TGTGCCAGCAGTCCTGCTGGGGCTGCCGATAGCAATCAGCCCCAGCATTTT; CDR3 protein: CASSPAGAADSNQPQHF
D gene: TRBD2; V gene: TRBV5-1; J gene: TRBJ2-1; clone size: -; CDR3 DNA: TGCGCCAGCAGCCGGAGGACTAGCGGGGATACCTACAATGAGCAGTTCTTC; CDR3 protein: CASSRRTSGDTYNEQFF
D gene: TRBD2; V gene: TRBV10-2; J gene: TRBJ2-2; clone size: few; CDR3 DNA: TGCGCCAGCACCCCGTTTAGCGGGAGGGCCGACACCGGGGAGCTGTTTTTT; CDR3 protein: CASTPFSGRADTGELFF
D gene: -; V gene: TRBV4-1; J gene: TRBJ1-2; clone size: -; CDR3 DNA: TGCGCCAGCAGCCAGGGTTGGACGGCCTTGTATGGCTACACCTTC; CDR3 protein: CASSQGWTALYGYTF
D gene: -; V gene: TRBV5-1; J gene: TRBJ2-1; clone size: many; CDR3 DNA: TGCGCCAGCAGCTTGGTCGAGGGCAGTCGGAATGAGCAGTTCTTC; CDR3 protein: CASSLVEGSRNEQFF
D gene: -; V gene: TRBV5-1; J gene: TRBJ2-1; clone size: once; CDR3 DNA: TGCGCCAGCAGGGCTCAGAGCTCCTACAATGAGCAGTTCTTC; CDR3 protein: CASRAQSSYNEQFF
D gene: -; V gene: TRBV6-5; J gene: TRBJ2-1; clone size: once; CDR3 DNA: TGTGCCAGCAGTCTCGGTTTAAGTTGGAATGAGCAGTTCTTC; CDR3 protein: CASSLGLSWNEQFF
D gene: TRBD1; V gene: TRBV27; J gene: TRBJ2-7; clone size: -; CDR3 DNA: TGTGCCAGCAGTTTCCAGGCACAGGGGCCTTCCTACGAGCAGTACTTC; CDR3 protein: CASSFQAQGPSYEQYF
D gene: -; V gene: TRBV20-1; J gene: TRBJ2-1; clone size: -; CDR3 DNA: TGCAGTGCCGAGGCGGGGAATGAGCAGTTCTTC; CDR3 protein: CSAEAGNEQFF
D gene: -; V gene: TRBV9; J gene: TRBJ1-3; clone size: few; CDR3 DNA: TGTGCCAGCAGCGGAGGACGAGGGGAATCTGGAAACACCATATATTTT; CDR3 protein: CASSGGRGESGNTIYF
D gene: -; V gene: TRBV19; J gene: TRBJ1-5; clone size: few; CDR3 DNA: TGTGCCAGTAGTGCCCACCTTGAGGGACAGCCCCAGCATTTT; CDR3 protein: CASSAHLEGQPQHF
D gene: -; V gene: TRBV7-8; J gene: TRBJ1-5; clone size: -; CDR3 DNA: TGTGCCAGCAGCATTGACCCGGGACGGCCCCCGCTGCATTTT; CDR3 protein: CASSIDPGRPPLHF
D gene: -; V gene: TRBV30; J gene: TRBJ2-2; clone size: -; CDR3 DNA: TGTGCCTGGAGTGTAGTGCAGTCCGGGGAGCTGTTTTTT; CDR3 protein: CAWSVVQSGELFF
D gene: -; V gene: TRBV10-3; J gene: TRBJ1-1; clone size: -; CDR3 DNA: TGTGCCATCAGTGTTCAGATATCGAACACTGAAGCTTTCTTT; CDR3 protein: CAISVQISNTEAFF
D gene: -; V gene: TRBV7-8; J gene: TRBJ2-1; clone size: -; CDR3 DNA: TGTGCCAGCAGCCCAGTCGGGGGAATATCCAATGAGCAGTTCTTC; CDR3 protein: CASSPVGGISNEQFF
D gene: TRBD2; V gene: TRBV27; J gene: TRBJ2-7; clone size: -; CDR3 DNA: TGTGCCAGCAGTTGGACTAGCGGAAACTACGAGCAGTACTTC; CDR3 protein: CASSWTSGNYEQYF
D gene: -; V gene: TRBV4-2; J gene: TRBJ2-1; clone size: -; CDR3 DNA: TGTGCCAGCAGCCCCCCTGAGAGGGTTTCTTACAATGAGCAGTTCTTC; CDR3 protein: CASSPPERVSYNEQFF
D gene: -; V gene: TRBV29-1; J gene: TRBJ2-7; clone size: -; CDR3 DNA: TGCAGCTTCCGGGAAGGCCCGTTCGGCGAGCAGTACTTC; CDR3 protein: CSFREGPFGEQYF
D gene: -; V gene: TRBV18; J gene: TRBJ2-1; clone size: -; CDR3 DNA: TGTGCCAGCTCACACCCGGGAGGGGGCCACTACAATGAGCAGTTCTTC; CDR3 protein: CASSHPGGGHYNEQFF
D gene: TRBD2; V gene: TRBV11-2; J gene: TRBJ2-7; clone size: -; CDR3 DNA: TGTGCCAGCAGCCCCCGGACTAGCGGGACCTACGAGCAGTACTTC; CDR3 protein: CASSPRTSGTYEQYF
D gene: -; V gene: TRBV27; J gene: TRBJ2-1; clone size: many; CDR3 DNA: TGTGCCAGCAGTTTATTTGACAGGTCCTACAATGAGCAGTTCTTC; CDR3 protein: CASSLFDRSYNEQFF
D gene: -; V gene: TRBV5-1; J gene: TRBJ2-1; clone size: -; CDR3 DNA: TGCGCCAGCAGCTTGGCCAGTCTAGAAAATGAGCAGTTCTTC; CDR3 protein: CASSLASLENEQFF
D gene: TRBD1; V gene: TRBV2; J gene: TRBJ2-2; clone size: -; CDR3 DNA: TGTGCCAGCAGTGTCCCAGGGGGCCACACCGGGGAGCTGTTTTTT; CDR3 protein: CASSVPGGHTGELFF
D gene: -; V gene: TRBV7-2; J gene: TRBJ2-7; clone size: -; CDR3 DNA: TGTGCCAGCAGCTTAATTTCGGGCGGCCCTTTTTACGAGCAGTACTTC; CDR3 protein: CASSLISGGPFYEQYF